This is a list of T cell receptor beta chains from one sample in a study of T cells after yellow fever vaccination. TCRdb re-derived calls from the 5' RACE reads in MiXCR, one entry per CDR3 protein. The repertoire consists of roughly 260,000 distinct CDR3 sequences, with under 15% occurring once and the leading ten covering around 0.49%. The sequenced sample was CD4+ T cells sorted from PBMCs, obtained 45 days after the yellow fever booster vaccination. These receptors all stem from a man under 40 who received the YFV17D yellow fever vaccine. CDR3s include the opening cysteine and the closing phenylalanine or tryptophan. Each record gives: D gene, clone size, J gene, CDR3 length, V gene, CDR3 protein, CDR3 DNA. D genes are given only for firm matches. Expanded clones are given a class, and other clones once, few, many or no size at all.

D: TRBD1
size: few
J: TRBJ2-7
length: 15
V: TRBV7-2
CDR3: CASSLRDRGLYEQYF
DNA: TGTGCCAGCAGCCTCCGGGACAGGGGTCTCTACGAGCAGTACTTC

D: .
size: few
J: TRBJ2-7
length: 11
V: TRBV20-1
CDR3: CSARVVTGLYF
DNA: TGCAGTGCTAGAGTGGTCACAGGGTTGTACTTC

D: .
size: .
J: TRBJ2-2
length: 16
V: TRBV24-1
CDR3: CATSDFGGLNTGELFF
DNA: TGTGCCACCAGTGATTTTGGCGGTTTGAACACCGGGGAGCTGTTTTTT

D: TRBD2
size: .
J: TRBJ2-1
length: 18
V: TRBV5-1
CDR3: CASSLRLIAGAPYNEQFF
DNA: TGCGCCAGCAGCTTGAGATTAATAGCGGGAGCACCCTACAATGAGCAGTTCTTC

D: TRBD1
size: .
J: TRBJ2-7
length: 14
V: TRBV4-2
CDR3: CASSQRTGEYEQYF
DNA: TGTGCCAGCAGCCAAAGGACAGGTGAATACGAGCAGTACTTC

D: .
size: .
J: TRBJ2-7
length: 12
V: TRBV11-2
CDR3: CASSVNRASFHF
DNA: TGTGCCAGCAGCGTAAACAGGGCAAGCTTTCACTTC

D: TRBD2
size: .
J: TRBJ2-2
length: 17
V: TRBV4-3
CDR3: CASSQELAVVGTGELFF
DNA: TGCGCCAGCAGCCAAGAACTAGCGGTGGTAGGCACCGGGGAGCTGTTTTTT

D: .
size: few
J: TRBJ2-7
length: 15
V: TRBV20-1
CDR3: CSAKNPTRSSYEQYF
DNA: TGCAGTGCGAAAAACCCGACTAGATCGTCCTACGAGCAGTACTTC

D: .
size: .
J: TRBJ2-7
length: 13
V: TRBV12-3/TRBV12-4
CDR3: CASTLPQAYEQYF
DNA: TGTGCCAGCACCTTACCTCAGGCTTACGAGCAGTACTTC

D: .
size: .
J: TRBJ2-3
length: 15
V: TRBV11-2
CDR3: CASSLPGTSTDTQYF
DNA: TGTGCCAGCAGCTTACCCGGGACTAGCACAGATACGCAGTATTTT

D: .
size: .
J: TRBJ2-2
length: 14
V: TRBV5-1
CDR3: CASRGQLNTGELFF
DNA: TGCGCCAGCAGAGGACAGTTAAACACCGGGGAGCTGTTTTTT

D: .
size: few
J: TRBJ2-2
length: 15
V: TRBV7-2
CDR3: CASSRASSDTGELFF
DNA: TGTGCCAGCAGTCGCGCCTCCTCGGACACCGGGGAGCTGTTTTTT

D: .
size: .
J: TRBJ1-6
length: 15
V: TRBV4-3
CDR3: CASSQHTGFNSPLHF
DNA: TGCGCCAGCAGCCAGCACACAGGGTTTAATTCACCCCTCCACTTT

D: TRBD1
size: .
J: TRBJ2-7
length: 15
V: TRBV11-2
CDR3: CASSPRGQVGYEQYF
DNA: TGTGCCAGCAGCCCTCGGGGACAGGTGGGCTACGAGCAGTACTTC

D: TRBD2
size: .
J: TRBJ2-3
length: 18
V: TRBV2
CDR3: CASRDLLRTSGSTDTQYF
DNA: TGTGCCAGCAGGGACCTACTCCGGACTAGCGGGAGTACAGATACGCAGTATTTT

D: .
size: .
J: TRBJ2-7
length: 14
V: TRBV10-2
CDR3: CASSPGGQGYEQYF
DNA: TGCGCCAGCAGCCCTGGAGGGCAGGGCTACGAGCAGTACTTC

D: .
size: .
J: TRBJ2-2
length: 15
V: TRBV5-1
CDR3: CASSLRPLDTGELFF
DNA: TGCGCCAGCAGCTTACGTCCTCTGGACACCGGGGAGCTGTTTTTT

D: .
size: .
J: TRBJ1-1
length: 14
V: TRBV20-1
CDR3: CSASRQGRNTEAFF
DNA: TGCAGTGCATCAAGACAAGGGAGGAACACTGAAGCTTTCTTT

D: .
size: few
J: TRBJ2-1
length: 14
V: TRBV20-1
CDR3: CSARDGSSYNEQFF
DNA: TGCAGTGCTAGGGACGGGAGCTCCTACAATGAGCAGTTCTTC

D: TRBD2
size: few
J: TRBJ2-2
length: 17
V: TRBV7-9
CDR3: CASSRKALAGQTGELFF
DNA: TGTGCCAGCAGCCGCAAAGCCCTAGCGGGACAGACCGGGGAGCTGTTTTTT